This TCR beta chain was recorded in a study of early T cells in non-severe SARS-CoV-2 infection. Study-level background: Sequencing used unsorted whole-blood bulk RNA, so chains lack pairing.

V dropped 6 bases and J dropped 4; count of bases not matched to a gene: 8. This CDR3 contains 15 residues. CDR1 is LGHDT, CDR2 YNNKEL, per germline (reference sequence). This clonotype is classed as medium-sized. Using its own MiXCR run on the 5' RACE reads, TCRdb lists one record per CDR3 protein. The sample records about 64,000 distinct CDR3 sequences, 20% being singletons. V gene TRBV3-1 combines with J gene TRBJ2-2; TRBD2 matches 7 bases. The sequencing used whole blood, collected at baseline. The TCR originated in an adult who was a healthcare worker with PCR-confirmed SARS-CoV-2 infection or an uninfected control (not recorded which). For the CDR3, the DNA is TGTGCCAGCAGGCGGGGTACGGGAGGCACCGGGGAGCTGTTTTTT. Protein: CASRRGTGGTGELFF.